These 17 T cell receptor beta chains came from one sample sequenced in a study of shared T cell receptors in the human thymus. Sequencing was performed with immunoSEQ multiplex PCR; in TCRdb, only in-frame clones are kept and a portion is missing. Among 650,000 to 950,000 clones listed, 70% to 90% were seen once. The sample was also linked to a second study, of human thymus T cells.

Sample: thymocytes. The receptors derive from a girl under three years old with a congenital heart defect.

The chain has TRBV7-8 and TRBJ2-5, with 8 bases that match TRBD2. Germline CDR1 SGHVS, CDR2 FQNEAQ. The CDR3 is 19 amino acids. The V segment lost 1 base and the J segment 1 base; nucleotides outside the gene matches: 14. The CDR3 loop is CASSLGISFSGAIQETQYF. CDR3 sequence (DNA): TGTGCCAGCAGCTTAGGTATCTCTTTTAGCGGGGCTATCCAAGAGACCCAGTACTTC.

The chain uses TRBV15 and TRBJ2-6; 8 bases are a match to TRBD1. CDR3 length: 22 residues. Trimming cost V 0 bases and J 4 bases; bases outside gene matches: 20. Germline V CDR1 and CDR2: LNHNV, YYDKDF (reference sequence). The CDR3 region is CATSRDRGTGPSKIWGANVLTF. CDR3 DNA sequence: TGTGCCACCAGCAGAGATCGGGGGACAGGCCCTTCTAAAATCTGGGGGGCCAACGTCCTGACTTTC.

This sequence joins TRBV7-2 and TRBJ2-7; the D gene is possibly TRBD1 (5 bases). The V end lost 0 bases, the J end lost 3 bases, and 6 bases lay between the germline ends. Germline V CDR1 and CDR2: SGHTA, FQGNSA. This CDR3 spans 13 amino acids. Here the CDR3 reads CASSLATDYEQYF. The CDR3 DNA reads as TGTGCCAGCAGCTTAGCGACAGACTACGAGCAGTACTTC.

V usage is TRBV5-5 and J usage is TRBJ1-3; unclear D gene. CDR1 SGHKS and CDR2 YYEKEE come from the germline V gene (reference sequence). V was cut by 2 bases and J by 1 base, with 13 bases left in between. CDR3 length equals 16 residues. The CDR3 loop is CASSFGMALSGNTIYF. The CDR3 DNA sequence: TGTGCCAGCAGCTTTGGTATGGCCCTTTCTGGAAACACCATATATTTT.

This clone has only one observation. The rearrangement links TRBV13 to TRBJ2-4; TRBD2 matches at 14 bases. The CDR3 contains 18 residues. Germline CDR1 is PRHDT and CDR2 is FYEKMQ (reference sequence). The junction had 13 bases not matched to a gene; V was cut back by 4 bases and J by 8 bases. The CDR3 loop reads CASSSPLTGLAGVHIQYF. CDR3 nucleotide sequence: TGTGCCAGCAGCTCACCCTTAACGGGACTAGCGGGGGTACACATTCAGTACTTC.

The chain employs TRBV15 and TRBJ1-2; perhaps TRBD1 as D (6 bases). Trimming took 1 base from V and 8 from J, leaving 29 bases between them. Germline CDR1 LNHNV, CDR2 YYDKDF (reference sequence). The CDR3 covers 19 residues. The CDR3 reads CATSRGDKNQGRGLCGYTF. CDR3 DNA: TGTGCCACCAGCAGAGGAGACAAAAACCAGGGGAGGGGCCTATGCGGCTACACCTTC.

CDR3 loop: CASSYWGGTGQNYGYTF. The CDR3 DNA reads TGTGCCAGCAGCTACTGGGGCGGGACAGGACAAAACTATGGCTACACCTTC. The V and J genes are TRBV7-2 and TRBJ1-2, with TRBD1 matching over 8 bases. In germline, CDR1 is SGHTA, CDR2 FQGNSA. Losses at the gene ends were 4 bases for V and 2 bases for J; bases not matched to a gene: 12. The CDR3 consists of 17 residues. The full variable domain, in which reference TRBV7-2 and TRBJ1-2 provide the parts outside the CDR3, is GAGVSQSPSNKVTEKGKDVELRCDPISGHTALYWYRQSLGQGLEFLIYFQGNSAPDKSGLPSDRFSAERTGGSVSTLTIQRTQQEDSAVYLCASSYWGGTGQNYGYTFGSGTRLTVV.

The CDR3 DNA reads as TGTGCCAGCAGCTCCCCACCGATGACAGGGACTCAAGAGACCCAGTACTTC. It is translated as CASSSPPMTGTQETQYF. This chain joins TRBV7-9 and TRBJ2-5, with D possibly matching TRBD1 (7 bases). Germline V CDR1 and CDR2: SEHNR, FQNEAQ (reference sequence). The CDR3 has 17 amino acids. Trimming removed 4 bases from V and 2 bases from J, with 20 bases in between.

The chain couples TRBV7-4 to TRBJ1-1; a possible D gene is TRBD1 (6 bases). Trimming took off 7 bases at V and 5 bases at J, with 20 bases between the two ends. The CDR3 runs to 15 residues. Germline assignment: CDR1 SGHVT and CDR2 SQSDAQ. CDR3 protein: CASKDTHTGFTEAFF. DNA for the CDR3: TGTGCCAGCAAGGACACCCACACAGGGTTTACTGAAGCTTTCTTT.

J is TRBJ2-5 and V is TRBV19, with 8 bases aligning to TRBD1. Germline V gene data show CDR1 as LNHDA and CDR2 as SQIVND (reference sequence). V was clipped by 9 bases and J by 0 bases; unmatched bases: 3. The CDR3 has 13 amino acids. The CDR3 loop is CASRQGYQETQYF. CDR3 nucleotide sequence: TGTGCCAGCCGACAGGGGTACCAAGAGACCCAGTACTTC.

The chain links TRBV6-5 to TRBJ1-4; 7 positions match TRBD1. With 5 bases clipped from V and 5 bases from J, the junction kept 5 bases outside the gene matches. The CDR3 contains 14 residues. Germline V gene lookup returns CDR1 MNHEY and CDR2 SVGAGI. DNA for the CDR3: TGTGCCAGCAGTCTGTCCAGGGGGAATGAAAAACTGTTTTTT. It translates to CASSLSRGNEKLFF.

The chain has TRBV2 and TRBJ2-7; no definite D call. V was shortened by 3 bases and J by 4 bases, with 16 bases between the two germline ends. The germline CDR1 and CDR2 sequences are SNHLY and FYNNEI. The CDR3 sequence is 15 residues long. CDR3 bases: TGTGCCAGCAGTGATATAGAAGAGATCGCGTACGAGCAGTACTTC. Translated: CASSDIEEIAYEQYF.

The chain uses TRBV19 and TRBJ2-2; D gene ambiguous. Germline assignment: CDR1 LNHDA and CDR2 SQIVND (reference sequence). CDR3 length: 14 residues. V was pared by 8 bases and J by 1 base, with 11 bases between. The CDR3 loop reads CASGARGNTGELFF. The CDR3 nucleotides are TGTGCCAGTGGCGCACGCGGGAACACCGGGGAGCTGTTTTTT.

The CDR3 sequence: CASSLGTNNEQFF. CDR3 bases: TGTGCCAGCAGCTTGGGCACAAACAATGAGCAGTTCTTC. V and J are TRBV11-2 and TRBJ2-1; D is unclear. Per the germline V gene, CDR1 is SGHAT and CDR2 is FQNNGV. Between the trimmed V and J ends, which lost 3 bases and 5 bases, there was a span of 8 bases. The CDR3 totals 13 residues.

A single count supports this clone. The V and J genes are TRBV28 and TRBJ2-1; weak D call: TRBD1 (5 bases). Germline CDR1 and CDR2: MDHEN and SYDVKM. The germline V and J ends were trimmed by 2 bases and 0 bases, with 11 bases remaining between them. This CDR3 is built from 16 residues. CDR3 protein: CASSLGARISYNEQFF. The CDR3 DNA follows: TGTGCCAGCAGTTTAGGGGCTAGAATCTCCTACAATGAGCAGTTCTTC.

V and J are TRBV29-1 and TRBJ2-7; the match to TRBD1 covers 9 bases. The V gene end was trimmed by 3 bases and the J gene end by 4 bases; junction bases not matched to a gene: 10. Germline V CDR1 and CDR2: SQVTM, ANQGSEA. The CDR3 has 15 residues. This chain's CDR3 is CSVEVGDRDWYEQYF. The DNA of the CDR3 is TGCAGCGTTGAGGTAGGGGACAGGGATTGGTACGAGCAGTACTTC.

Here the CDR3 DNA reads TGTGCCATCACTAAGGGGACTAGCGGGGGGGTTGATGAGCAGTTCTTC. It codes for CAITKGTSGGVDEQFF. The V and J genes are TRBV10-3 and TRBJ2-1; 16 bases align to TRBD2. This CDR3 has 16 amino acids. Per the germline V gene, CDR1 is ENHRY and CDR2 is SYGVKD. J lost 8 bases, V lost 7 bases, and 8 bases had no gene match.